This entry is about one TCR beta chain. This CDR3 comprises 16 residues. The V and J ends lost 4 bases and 0 bases, in that order; junction bases with no gene match: 4. The germline V gene encodes CDR1 MNHEY and CDR2 SVGAGI. This entry comes from a study of blood T cell repertoires in COVID-19. Original methodology: Counts of nucleated cells, estimated from reference gene primer amplification, were obtained. Sequencing used immunoSEQ multiplex PCR; TCRdb keeps in-frame clones, though not all of them. V and J calls and clone size follow that table, whereas D and trimming were derived from the DNA. The sample carries about 13,000 clones, around nine tenths recorded once.

The TCR was taken from a human donor in a cohort sampled during active COVID-19. Sample: peripheral blood. This sequence joins TRBV6-5 and TRBJ1-1; the match to TRBD1 covers 11 bases. The CDR3 bases are TGTGCCAGCAGTTTCGGACAGGGGGCTATGAACACTGAAGCTTTCTTT. It encodes CASSFGQGAMNTEAFF.